This TCR beta chain was recovered during a study of early T cells in non-severe SARS-CoV-2 infection. Only a few counts were recorded for this clonotype. TCRdb re-called the 5' RACE reads with MiXCR, one entry per CDR3 protein. Altogether about 68,000 distinct CDR3 sequences are present, roughly 10% being singletons, with the ten largest covering 6.4%. The junction had 16 bases not matched to a gene; V was cut back by 7 bases and J by 8 bases. Germline V gene sequence: CDR1 MNHEY, CDR2 SVGEGT. The CDR3 runs to 15 residues. This TCR came from an adult who was a healthcare worker with PCR-confirmed SARS-CoV-2 infection or an uninfected control (not recorded which). J is TRBJ1-1 and V is TRBV6-2 or TRBV6-3, with 7 bases that match TRBD1. Sequenced: whole blood. CDR3 nucleotide sequence: TGTGCCAGCACCGACATAGGGGGCACAGGGCTGGAAGCTTTCTTT. This encodes CASTDIGGTGLEAFF.